This TCR beta chain appears in the sequencing data of a study of blood T cell repertoires in COVID-19. Whole-study context: Collection of acute and convalescent COVID-19 samples took place in the United States, Italy and Spain. Sample material is recorded as cDNA or gDNA derived from T cells, B-cell-depleted T cells, or PBMCs.

Authors' data handling: Nucleated cell counts were estimated from reference gene primer amplification. Sequencing was performed with immunoSEQ multiplex PCR; in TCRdb, only in-frame clones are kept and a portion is missing. The V and J calls and clone size come from that table; D and trimming were worked out from the DNA. The sample holds 95,000 or so clones, more than 75% seen once. Per the germline V gene, CDR1 is SEHNR and CDR2 is FQNEAQ (reference sequence). CDR3 size: 14 residues. V was clipped by 6 bases and J by 7 bases, with 15 bases between them. The V and J genes are TRBV7-9 and TRBJ2-2, with D possibly being TRBD2 (6 bases). The specimen sequenced was peripheral blood. The sequence came from a human donor in a cohort sampled during active COVID-19. The CDR3 region is CASRQIRGGGELFF. CDR3 in DNA: TGTGCCAGCAGGCAGATTAGGGGAGGCGGGGAGCTGTTTTTT.